This TCR beta chain was captured in a study of cytomegalovirus exposure and HLA in healthy donors. Study at large: Later analysis reported that the roughly 120 validation repertoires shared the platform of the approximately 670 first-cohort repertoires.

Study-wide points: Reports credit the classifier with highly specific, highly sensitive diagnosis of cytomegalovirus status. In the approximately 130 validation repertoires, a later analysis found that first-cohort TCR clusters tended to co-occur. There were under 200 TCR beta chains listed as cytomegalovirus-associated.

This clone was found once. Its specificity is unknown. Sequencing was performed with immunoSEQ multiplex PCR; in TCRdb, only in-frame clones are kept and a portion is missing. The sample lists 150,000 to 200,000 clones; about 80% were seen once. The CDR3 extends over 16 amino acids. Germline assignment: CDR1 MGHRA and CDR2 YSYEKL. V lost 0 bases and J 6 bases, leaving 17 bases between the germline ends. The V call is TRBV4-1, the J call TRBJ2-5, with a tentative D call TRBD1 (7 bases). This sequence was found in a man aged 18 to 30 in good health and CMV-seropositive. Sequencing used PBMCs. The CDR3 DNA reads TGCGCCAGCAGCCAAGAAATAACAGGGGAGGTACAGACCCAGTACTTC. Translation gives CASSQEITGEVQTQYF.